This record looks at one T cell receptor (beta chain) sequence and its context. The antigen is not known. CDR3 size: 12 residues. The V gene end was trimmed by 10 bases and the J gene end by 9 bases; junction bases not matched to a gene: 9. Germline V gene sequence: CDR1 ENHRY, CDR2 SYGVKD. TCRdb itself ran the RT-PCR reads through MiXCR, one entry per CDR3 protein. The data contain around 750,000 distinct CDR3 sequences, approximately 22% of them seen just once; the ten biggest clones take up roughly a tenth. This entry belongs to a study of response to subunit inactivated influenza vaccine. General study findings and limits: T cells newly recruited by each seasonal influenza vaccination are few, the authors suggested.

The specimen was PBMCs from blood, collected less than 6 days after vaccination. The V gene is TRBV10-3, the J gene TRBJ2-1, with TRBD2 identical over 7 bases. The receptor comes from a man aged 50 to 59 who received an inactivated influenza vaccine. CDR3 nucleotide sequence: TGTGCCACCTTTCATGGGGAGGGTGAGCAGTTCTTC. This sequence encodes CATFHGEGEQFF.